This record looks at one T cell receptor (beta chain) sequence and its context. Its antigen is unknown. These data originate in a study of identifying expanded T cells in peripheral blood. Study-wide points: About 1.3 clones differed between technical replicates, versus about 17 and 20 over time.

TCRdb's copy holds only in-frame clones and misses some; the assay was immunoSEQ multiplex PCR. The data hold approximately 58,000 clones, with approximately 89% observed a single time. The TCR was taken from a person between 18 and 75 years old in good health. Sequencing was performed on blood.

Written as DNA, the CDR3 is TGTGCCAGCTCACCTCCCTTCCAAGAGACCCAGTACTTC. The encoded protein is CASSPPFQETQYF. The chain links TRBV18 to TRBJ2-5; D remains unclear. Trimming stripped 3 bases from V and 1 base from J, with 6 bases between. The length of the CDR3 is 13 residues. CDR1 and CDR2 from the germline V gene are KGHSH and LQKENI. Full variable domain (remainder filled in from reference TRBV18 and TRBJ2-5): NAGVMQNPRHLVRRRGQEARLRCSPMKGHSHVYWYRQLPEEGLKFMVYLQKENIIDESGMPKERFSAEFPKEGPSILRIQQVVRGDSAAYFCASSPPFQETQYFGPGTRLLVL.